A selection of T cell receptor beta chains follows, all from one sample in a study of a mutant IDH1 vaccine in newly diagnosed glioma. Their antigens remain unidentified. The protocol was immunoSEQ multiplex PCR, while the TCRdb copy is restricted to in-frame clones and leaves out a portion. The table has roughly 70,000 clones, 70% to 85% seen once. Here the sequenced sample was PBMCs, taken from a glioma patient whose treatment included an IDH1 peptide vaccine. These receptors originate from a woman aged 45-65 years with glioma. Both conserved end residues are part of each CDR3. The order of the fields is clone size, J gene, D gene, V gene, CDR3 DNA, CDR3 protein. The D gene is left open where the match is weak. Clone sizes are given selectively: once, few, many, or a class where the clone is expanded.

.	TRBJ2-3	TRBD2	TRBV9	TGTGCCAGCAGCGTAGCTAGCGGGGGGGTGGTTGATACGCGGTATTTT	CASSVASGGVVDTRYF
.	TRBJ2-2	.	TRBV9	TGTGCCAGCAGCCCAAGAGGGGTCGGGGAGCTGTTTTTT	CASSPRGVGELFF
.	TRBJ1-3	TRBD1	TRBV18	TGTGCCAGCTCACAAGGGACAGGGAGGACCGGAAACACCATATATTTT	CASSQGTGRTGNTIYF
.	TRBJ1-1	.	TRBV4-2	TGTGCCAGCAGCCACGGACTCGAGGGCACTGAAGCTTTCTTT	CASSHGLEGTEAFF
once	TRBJ1-1	.	TRBV6-5	TGTGCCAGCAGTTACTCCGACCGGACTGAAGCTTTCTTT	CASSYSDRTEAFF
.	TRBJ2-3	TRBD2	TRBV6-4	TGTGCCAGCAGTGTAGCGGGGGGCGTGGATACGCAGTATTTT	CASSVAGGVDTQYF
.	TRBJ1-2	.	TRBV6-6	TGTGCCAGCAGAACCGGGACCCTTGGCTACACCTTC	CASRTGTLGYTF
.	TRBJ2-7	.	TRBV7-8	TGTGCCAGCAGCCTGACCGGGATCTACTCCTACGAGCAGTACTTC	CASSLTGIYSYEQYF
.	TRBJ1-1	.	TRBV27	TGTGCCAGCAGTTTAGTGGGTGTGCCAGCGAACACTGAAGCTTTCTTT	CASSLVGVPANTEAFF
once	TRBJ2-6	.	TRBV27	TGTGCCATAAGACCCATTTCCTCTGGGGCCAACGTCCTGACTTTC	CAIRPISSGANVLTF
few	TRBJ1-5	.	TRBV9	TGTGCCAGCAGCGAACACTCAGGGGAAGGGGTAGTAGGCAATCAGCCCCAGCATTTT	CASSEHSGEGVVGNQPQHF
.	TRBJ2-5	.	TRBV18	TGTGCCAGCTCACCAGGACAGGGAGGGGAGACCCAGTACTTC	CASSPGQGGETQYF
.	TRBJ2-7	.	TRBV5-1	TGCGCCAGCAGCTTGGAACCCTACGAGCAGTACTTC	CASSLEPYEQYF
once	TRBJ1-6	.	TRBV7-9	TGTGCCAGCAGCTTCGCCGCAGGGGTAGGAGGGAATAATTCACCCCTCCACTTT	CASSFAAGVGGNNSPLHF
.	TRBJ2-1	TRBD1	TRBV2	TGTGCCAGCAGTGAGACAGGGAACTCCTACAATGAGCAGTTCTTC	CASSETGNSYNEQFF
.	TRBJ1-3	.	TRBV7-6	TGTGCCAGCAGCCCGAAGGGGAAAGGATTTGGAAACACCATATATTTT	CASSPKGKGFGNTIYF
few	TRBJ2-4	.	TRBV7-9	TGTGCCAGCAGCTTAGTCGGACAGTGGAACATTCAGTACTTC	CASSLVGQWNIQYF
.	TRBJ1-3	.	TRBV7-2	TGTGCCAGCAGCTTAATGAGTAAATCTGGAAACACCATATATTTT	CASSLMSKSGNTIYF
few	TRBJ1-2	TRBD1	TRBV6-5	TGTGCCAGCAGTTTCCGACAGGGTGAATTCTATGGCTACACCTTC	CASSFRQGEFYGYTF
.	TRBJ2-3	TRBD2	TRBV19	TGTGCCAGTAGTATGGGGACTAGCGGCACAGATACGCAGTATTTT	CASSMGTSGTDTQYF
.	TRBJ1-6	TRBD1	TRBV5-1	TGCGCCAGCAGCTCAGGACAGGGAAGCAATTCACCCCTCCACTTT	CASSSGQGSNSPLHF
.	TRBJ2-7	TRBD1	TRBV2	TGTGCCAGCAGGGTTGACAGGGGATTAGGCGAGCAGTACTTC	CASRVDRGLGEQYF
.	TRBJ1-1	.	TRBV19	TGTGCCAGTGGGGGGTTAACTGAAGCTTTCTTT	CASGGLTEAFF
.	TRBJ2-7	TRBD2	TRBV6-6	TGTGCCAGCAGATACTCGGGAGGGTTGGAGCAGTACTTC	CASRYSGGLEQYF
.	TRBJ2-1	TRBD2	TRBV4-2	TGTGCCAGCAGCCATCCGGGGGGTCTTTACAATGAGCAGTTCTTC	CASSHPGGLYNEQFF
.	TRBJ2-2	.	TRBV2	TGTGCCAGCAGTACCTATATTCTACAGTCGAACACCGGGGAGCTGTTTTTT	CASSTYILQSNTGELFF
.	TRBJ2-3	.	TRBV6-1	TGTGCCAGCAGTGATTCGAGACCCACAGATACGCAGTATTTT	CASSDSRPTDTQYF
once	TRBJ1-1	TRBD1	TRBV7-2	TGTGCCAGCAGCTTTCTGGACAGGGGGCCGTCTGAAGCTTTCTTT	CASSFLDRGPSEAFF
.	TRBJ1-6	.	TRBV7-9	TGTGCCAGCAGCCTGAGCTCCTATAATTCACCCCTCCACTTT	CASSLSSYNSPLHF
.	TRBJ2-7	.	TRBV2	TGTGCCAGCAGTGACACAGGCTACGAGCAGTACTTC	CASSDTGYEQYF
.	TRBJ2-1	TRBD1	TRBV5-4	TGTGCCAGCAGCTCCCCGACAGGGGGCGCTAGGGATGAGCAGTTCTTC	CASSSPTGGARDEQFF
.	TRBJ1-1	TRBD1	TRBV27	TGTGCCAGCGGTGAACAGGGGACCGTGAACACTGAAGCTTTCTTT	CASGEQGTVNTEAFF
.	TRBJ2-7	TRBD1	TRBV27	TGTGCCAGCAGTTTATTTAGGCCAGGGGGCTCCTACGAGCAGTACTTC	CASSLFRPGGSYEQYF
few	TRBJ2-7	TRBD1	TRBV19	TGTGCCAGTGCGACAGGGCTAGGCGAGCAGTACTTC	CASATGLGEQYF
.	TRBJ1-2	.	TRBV27	TGTGCCAGCAGCTTGGGTCAGGGCTATGGCTACACCTTC	CASSLGQGYGYTF
.	TRBJ2-3	TRBD2	TRBV5-4	TGTGCCAGCAGCTCTAGCGGGGGAATCACAGATACGCAGTATTTT	CASSSSGGITDTQYF
once	TRBJ1-2	.	TRBV9	TGTGCCAGCAGCGTAGTAACCTCCCCGAAAGGCTACACCTTC	CASSVVTSPKGYTF
.	TRBJ1-2	TRBD1	TRBV30	TGTGCCTGGAGTGAGGGACAGGGGGCAAACTATGGCTACACCTTC	CAWSEGQGANYGYTF
.	TRBJ2-1	TRBD1	TRBV2	TGTGCCAGCAAAATTAGACAGGGCCTTAATGAGCAGTTCTTC	CASKIRQGLNEQFF
.	TRBJ1-1	.	TRBV10-3	TGTGCCATCAGTGAGTACGGGGGAGACACTGAAGCTTTCTTT	CAISEYGGDTEAFF
.	TRBJ1-4	.	TRBV7-9	TGTGCCAGCAGCTCACAGAAAAGTGAAAAACTGTTTTTT	CASSSQKSEKLFF
.	TRBJ2-7	TRBD2	TRBV29-1	TGCACTCCCCCAGCGGGGGGGTTCTACGAGCAGTACTTC	CTPPAGGFYEQYF
.	TRBJ1-1	.	TRBV30	TGTGCCTGGAGCAACAGGGTTGACACTGAAGCTTTCTTT	CAWSNRVDTEAFF
.	TRBJ2-3	.	TRBV6-6	TGTGCCAGCAGCCTACTAGGAGGTACACTCGCAGATACGCAGTATTTT	CASSLLGGTLADTQYF
.	TRBJ1-4	TRBD1	TRBV4-3	TGCGCCAGCAGCCAAGGTACAGGGGGCGAGCGGGAAAAACTGTTTTTT	CASSQGTGGEREKLFF
.	TRBJ1-3	TRBD1	TRBV10-3	TGTGCCACCCGGACAGGCCAAAACTCTGGAAACACCATATATTTT	CATRTGQNSGNTIYF
.	TRBJ2-1	.	TRBV6-5	TGTGCCAGCAGCTCCCTGGGGGACAATGAGCAGTTCTTC	CASSSLGDNEQFF
.	TRBJ1-2	.	TRBV5-4	TGTGCCAGCAGCCGCCCTCCGGACAGAAACTATGGCTACACCTTC	CASSRPPDRNYGYTF
.	TRBJ2-7	.	TRBV10-3	TGTGCCATCAGAACCTCCTACGAGCAGTACTTC	CAIRTSYEQYF
once	TRBJ1-1	TRBD1	TRBV6-6	TGTGCCAGCAGTTACGGACAGGGGGCTCTCTACACTGAAGCTTTCTTT	CASSYGQGALYTEAFF
.	TRBJ2-2	TRBD1	TRBV19	TGTGCCAGTAGTACCTCGAGAAACAGGGGCCCGAACACCGGGGAGCTGTTTTTT	CASSTSRNRGPNTGELFF
.	TRBJ2-2	TRBD1	TRBV6-5	TGTGCCAGCAGATTGGGACAGGGTGGCACCGGGGAGCTGTTTTTT	CASRLGQGGTGELFF
.	TRBJ1-6	TRBD1	TRBV2	TGTGCCAGAAGGGACAGAGATAATTCACCCCTCCACTTT	CARRDRDNSPLHF
once	TRBJ1-2	.	TRBV14	TGTGCCAGCAGCCAAGGAAGGCTCTATGGCTACACCTTC	CASSQGRLYGYTF
.	TRBJ2-7	.	TRBV19	TGTGCCAGTAGTATACCCTCTAGCGAGAGGGGGTTACCCTACGAGCAGTACTTC	CASSIPSSERGLPYEQYF
.	TRBJ1-2	TRBD1	TRBV7-8	TGTGCCAGCAGCTTGGACAGGGAAGGCTACACCTTC	CASSLDREGYTF
.	TRBJ1-2	TRBD1	TRBV9	TGTGCCAGCAGCCAGACCACCGGGACAGCCAAAGGGGGCTACACCTTC	CASSQTTGTAKGGYTF
.	TRBJ1-1	TRBD1	TRBV5-1	TGCGCCAGCAGCCCTGACGGACAGGGAGGGACTGAAGCTTTCTTT	CASSPDGQGGTEAFF
.	TRBJ2-5	.	TRBV6-5	TGTGCCAGCACCCTTGGGGGGTCACGGGGGGAGACCCAGTACTTC	CASTLGGSRGETQYF